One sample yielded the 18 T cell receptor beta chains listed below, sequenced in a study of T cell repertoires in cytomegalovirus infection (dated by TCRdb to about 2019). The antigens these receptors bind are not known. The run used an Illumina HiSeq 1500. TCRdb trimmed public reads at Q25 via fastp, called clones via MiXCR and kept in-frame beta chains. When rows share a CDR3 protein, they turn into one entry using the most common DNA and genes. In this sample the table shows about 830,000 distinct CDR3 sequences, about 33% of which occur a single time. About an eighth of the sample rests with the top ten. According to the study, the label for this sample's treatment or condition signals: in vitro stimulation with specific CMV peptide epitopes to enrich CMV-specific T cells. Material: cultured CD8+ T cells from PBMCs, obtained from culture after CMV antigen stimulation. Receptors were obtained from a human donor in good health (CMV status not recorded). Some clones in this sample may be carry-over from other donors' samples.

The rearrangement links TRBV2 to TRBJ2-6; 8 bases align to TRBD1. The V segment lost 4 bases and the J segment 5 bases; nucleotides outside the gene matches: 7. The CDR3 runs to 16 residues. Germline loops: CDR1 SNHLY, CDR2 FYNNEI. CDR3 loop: CASSGTGPRRANVLTF. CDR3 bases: TGTGCCAGCAGTGGGACAGGGCCTCGTCGGGCCAACGTCCTGACTTTC.

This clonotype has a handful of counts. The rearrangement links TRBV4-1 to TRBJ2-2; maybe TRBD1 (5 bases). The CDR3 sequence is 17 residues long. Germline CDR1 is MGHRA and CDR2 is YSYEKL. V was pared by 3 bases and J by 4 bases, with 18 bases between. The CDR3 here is CASSHPWGRFSTGELFF. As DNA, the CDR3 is TGCGCCAGCAGCCACCCATGGGGCCGATTTAGCACCGGGGAGCTGTTTTTT.

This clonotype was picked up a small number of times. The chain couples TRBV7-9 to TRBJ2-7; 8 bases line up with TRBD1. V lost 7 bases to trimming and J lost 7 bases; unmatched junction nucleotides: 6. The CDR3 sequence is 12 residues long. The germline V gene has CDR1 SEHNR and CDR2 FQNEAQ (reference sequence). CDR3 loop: CASTQTGGEQYV. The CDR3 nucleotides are TGTGCCAGCACCCAAACAGGGGGGGAGCAGTACGTC.

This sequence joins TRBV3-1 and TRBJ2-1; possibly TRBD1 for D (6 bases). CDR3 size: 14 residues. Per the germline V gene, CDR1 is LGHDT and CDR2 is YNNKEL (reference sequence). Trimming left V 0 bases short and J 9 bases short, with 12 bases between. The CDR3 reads CASSQDLEGGEQFF. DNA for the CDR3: TGTGCCAGCAGCCAAGATCTGGAAGGGGGTGAGCAGTTCTTC.

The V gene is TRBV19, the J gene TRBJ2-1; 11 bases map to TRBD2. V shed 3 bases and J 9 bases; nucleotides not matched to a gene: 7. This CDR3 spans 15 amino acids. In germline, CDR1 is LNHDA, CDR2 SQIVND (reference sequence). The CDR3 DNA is TGTGCCAGTAGTATGATAGCGGGGGGGATTATTGAGCAGTTCTTC. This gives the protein CASSMIAGGIIEQFF.

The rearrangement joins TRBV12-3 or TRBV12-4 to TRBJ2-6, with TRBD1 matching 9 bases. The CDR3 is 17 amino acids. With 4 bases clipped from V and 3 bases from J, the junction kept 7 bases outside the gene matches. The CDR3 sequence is CASSSIQGAGGANVLTF. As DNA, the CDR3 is TGTGCCAGCAGTTCGATACAGGGGGCCGGTGGGGCCAACGTCCTGACTTTC.

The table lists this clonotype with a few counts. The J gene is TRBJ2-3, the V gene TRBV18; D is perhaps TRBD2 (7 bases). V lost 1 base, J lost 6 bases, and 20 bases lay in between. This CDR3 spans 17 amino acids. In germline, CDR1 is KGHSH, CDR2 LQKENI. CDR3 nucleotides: TGTGCCAGCTCACCACTTCCTCGTAGGGGGGGCCCGGATACGCAGTATTTT. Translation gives CASSPLPRRGGPDTQYF.

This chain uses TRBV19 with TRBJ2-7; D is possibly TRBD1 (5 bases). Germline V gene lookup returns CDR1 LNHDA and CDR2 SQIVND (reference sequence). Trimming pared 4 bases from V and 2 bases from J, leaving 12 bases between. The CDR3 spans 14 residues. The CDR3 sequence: CASSTHGAAYEQYF. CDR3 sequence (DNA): TGTGCCAGTAGTACCCATGGGGCCGCCTACGAGCAGTACTTC.

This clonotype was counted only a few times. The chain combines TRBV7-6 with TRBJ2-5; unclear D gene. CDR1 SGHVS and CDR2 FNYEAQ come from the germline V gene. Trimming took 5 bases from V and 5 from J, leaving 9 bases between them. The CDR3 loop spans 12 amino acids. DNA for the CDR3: TGTGCCAGCAGCCCCTATAGTGAGACCCAGTACTTC. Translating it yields CASSPYSETQYF.

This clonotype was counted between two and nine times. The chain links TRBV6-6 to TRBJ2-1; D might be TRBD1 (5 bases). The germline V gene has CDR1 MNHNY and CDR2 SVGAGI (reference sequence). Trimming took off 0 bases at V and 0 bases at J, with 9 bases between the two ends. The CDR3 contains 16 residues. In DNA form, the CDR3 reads TGTGCCAGCAGTTACTCGAAGCAGGGCTCCTACAATGAGCAGTTCTTC. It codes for CASSYSKQGSYNEQFF.

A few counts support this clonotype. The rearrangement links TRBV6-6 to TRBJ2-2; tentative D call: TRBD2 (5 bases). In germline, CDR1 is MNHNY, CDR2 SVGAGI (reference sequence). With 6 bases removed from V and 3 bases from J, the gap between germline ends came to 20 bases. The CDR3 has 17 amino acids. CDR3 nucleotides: TGTGCCAGCAGCCGAACCACGGCGGTGGAGGACACCGGGGAGCTGTTTTTT. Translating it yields CASSRTTAVEDTGELFF.

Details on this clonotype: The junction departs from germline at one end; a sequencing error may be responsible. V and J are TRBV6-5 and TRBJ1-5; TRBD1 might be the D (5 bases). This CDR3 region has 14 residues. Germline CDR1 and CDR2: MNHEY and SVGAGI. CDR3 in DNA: TGTGTCAGCAGGGATTGGGACTCGGATCAGCCCCAGCATTTT. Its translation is CVSRDWDSDQPQHF.

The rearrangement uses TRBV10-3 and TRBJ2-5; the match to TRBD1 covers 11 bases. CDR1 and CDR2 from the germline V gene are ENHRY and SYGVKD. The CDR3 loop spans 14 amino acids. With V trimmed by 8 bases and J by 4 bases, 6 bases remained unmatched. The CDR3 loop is CAIRDRGTRETQYF. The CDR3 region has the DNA TGTGCCATCCGGGACAGGGGGACTCGAGAGACCCAGTACTTC.

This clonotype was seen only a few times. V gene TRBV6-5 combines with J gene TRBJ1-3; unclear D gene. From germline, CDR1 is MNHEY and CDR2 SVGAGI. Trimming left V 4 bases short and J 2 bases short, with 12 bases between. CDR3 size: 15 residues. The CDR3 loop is CASSSLPTAGNTIYF. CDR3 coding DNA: TGTGCCAGCAGTTCCCTCCCGACTGCTGGAAACACCATATATTTT.

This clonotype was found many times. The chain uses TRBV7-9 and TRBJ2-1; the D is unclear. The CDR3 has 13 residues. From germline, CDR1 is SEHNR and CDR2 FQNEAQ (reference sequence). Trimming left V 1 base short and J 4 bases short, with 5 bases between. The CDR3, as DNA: TGTGCCAGCAGCTTAGTGGTTTACAATGAGCAGTTCTTC. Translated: CASSLVVYNEQFF.

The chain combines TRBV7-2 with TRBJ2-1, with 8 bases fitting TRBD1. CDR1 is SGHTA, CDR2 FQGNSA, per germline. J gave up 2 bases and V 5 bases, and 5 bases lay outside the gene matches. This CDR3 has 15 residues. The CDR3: CASSTRTGTYNEQFF. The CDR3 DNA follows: TGTGCCAGCAGCACGAGGACAGGGACCTACAATGAGCAGTTCTTC. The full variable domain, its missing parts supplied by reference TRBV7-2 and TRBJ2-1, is GAGVSQSPSNKVTEKGKDVELRCDPISGHTALYWYRQSLGQGLEFLIYFQGNSAPDKSGLPSDRFSAERTGGSVSTLTIQRTQQEDSAVYLCASSTRTGTYNEQFFGPGTRLTVL.

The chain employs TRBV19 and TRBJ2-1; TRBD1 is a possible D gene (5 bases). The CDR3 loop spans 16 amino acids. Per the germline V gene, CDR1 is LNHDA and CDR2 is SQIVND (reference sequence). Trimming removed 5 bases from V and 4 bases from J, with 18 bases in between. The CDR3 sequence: CASSAFKPGLYNEQFF. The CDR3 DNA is TGTGCCAGTAGTGCCTTCAAGCCAGGGTTATACAATGAGCAGTTCTTC.

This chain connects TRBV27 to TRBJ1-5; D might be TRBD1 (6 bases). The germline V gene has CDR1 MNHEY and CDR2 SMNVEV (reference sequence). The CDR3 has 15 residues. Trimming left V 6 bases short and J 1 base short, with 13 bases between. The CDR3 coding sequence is TGTGCCAGCAGCATCGGGGGCTTGAGCAATCAGCCCCAGCATTTT. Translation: CASSIGGLSNQPQHF.